The 9 T cell receptor beta chains in this list originate from one sample, sequenced in a study of yellow fever vaccine responses in identical twins. MiXCR, run by TCRdb on the RT-PCR reads, gives a single entry per CDR3 protein. The sample carries 35,000 or so distinct CDR3 sequences, 45% to 65% recorded once. The specimen comprised T cells from blood (PBMCs), unsorted or a sorted subset (not recorded which), sampled before or after yellow fever vaccination (not recorded which). Receptors originate from a woman between 18 and 30 years old who received the yellow fever vaccine.

This chain connects TRBV29-1 to TRBJ2-1; D gene unclear. With 0 bases removed from V and 0 bases from J, the gap between germline ends came to 12 bases. From germline, CDR1 is SQVTM and CDR2 ANQGSEA. The CDR3 has 16 residues. CDR3 region: CSVEDLLVGSYNEQFF. In DNA, the CDR3 is TGCAGCGTTGAAGATCTTCTAGTAGGCTCCTACAATGAGCAGTTCTTC.

CDR3 in amino acids: CSVKIMTTGELFF. CDR3 DNA sequence: TGCAGCGTTAAGATCATGACGACCGGGGAGCTGTTTTTT. The chain carries TRBV29-1 and TRBJ2-2; D not certain. The CDR3 runs 13 residues. The germline V gene encodes CDR1 SQVTM and CDR2 ANQGSEA. The V end was cut by 5 bases, the J end by 5 bases, with 12 bases between.

The V and J genes are TRBV11-1 and TRBJ1-2; D not certain. V was trimmed by 3 bases and J by 3 bases, leaving 14 bases between them. The germline V gene encodes CDR1 SGHAT and CDR2 FQDESV (reference sequence). The CDR3 is 15 amino acids. In DNA, the CDR3 is TGTGCCAGCAGCTTGAAACTGGGGTCCGACTATGGCTACACCTTC. Its protein product is CASSLKLGSDYGYTF.

The chain employs TRBV3-1 and TRBJ2-1; a possible D gene is TRBD2 (7 bases). The ends were cut back, 4 bases at V and 7 bases at J, with 17 bases in the middle. The CDR3 extends over 15 amino acids. Germline V CDR1 and CDR2: LGHDT, YNNKEL (reference sequence). The CDR3 sequence: CASSLQTGGQNEQFF. CDR3 DNA: TGTGCCAGCAGCCTACAAACCGGGGGGCAGAATGAGCAGTTCTTC.

The CDR3 protein is CASSRLADEQYV. As DNA, the CDR3 is TGTGCCAGCAGCAGACTAGCGGACGAGCAGTACGTC. The chain employs TRBV5-6 and TRBJ2-7; the match to TRBD2 covers 9 bases. After removal of 4 bases from V and 5 bases from J, the junction contained 1 base not matched to a gene. This CDR3 has 12 amino acids. Germline CDR1 SGHDT, CDR2 YYEEEE.

This chain connects TRBV29-1 to TRBJ2-7, with a possible D match to TRBD2 (5 bases). Germline V CDR1 and CDR2: SQVTM, ANQGSEA. The length of the CDR3 is 13 residues. V lost 5 bases and J lost 4, with 15 bases in between. This CDR3 reads CSVISGYPYEQYF. The CDR3 nucleotides read TGCAGCGTTATTTCGGGGTATCCGTACGAGCAGTACTTC.

This sequence joins TRBV5-1 and TRBJ2-1; 9 bases align to TRBD2. This CDR3 is 14 amino acids long. Germline values: CDR1 SGHRS, CDR2 YFSETQ. Trimming removed 5 bases from V and 7 bases from J; junction bases left unmatched: 7. CDR3 bases: TGCGCCAGCAGGCGCGGGAGGGGTTATAATGAGCAGTTCTTC. It specifies CASRRGRGYNEQFF.

The rearrangement links TRBV7-9 to TRBJ2-1, with D unclear. Germline V gene data show CDR1 as SEHNR and CDR2 as FQNEAQ (reference sequence). Trimming took 3 bases from V and 4 from J, leaving 13 bases between them. The CDR3 is made up of 15 amino acids. CDR3 nucleotide sequence: TGTGCCAGCAGCTTGCGTAATAGCTTGTACAATGAGCAGTTCTTC. This translates into CASSLRNSLYNEQFF.

J is TRBJ2-1 and V is TRBV19; TRBD2 matches at 8 bases. This CDR3 has 15 residues. V shed 1 base, J shed 7 bases, and the junction held 6 bases outside the gene matches. CDR1 and CDR2 from the germline V gene are LNHDA and SQIVND (reference sequence). CDR3 bases: TGTGCCAGTAGTATAGTAAGCGGGAGAGTAAATGAGCAGTTCTTC. Its translation is CASSIVSGRVNEQFF.